One and the same sample provided the 14 T cell receptor beta chains below, sequenced in a study of spatial heterogeneity in lung cancer. TCRdb fed the 5' RACE reads into MiXCR, producing one record per CDR3 protein. Of 3,000 to 4,000 distinct CDR3 sequences in the sample, roughly 7.6% are singletons; the top ten hold roughly 20%. Regarding time point: sample taken at primary tumor resection. The authors sequenced whole RNA from tumor, nontumor lung or frozen PBMC without sorting. The specimen was normal lung tissue next to the tumor, collected at surgery. The receptors were sampled from a male donor with early-stage non-small cell lung cancer.

This clonotype counts as medium-sized (0.01 to 0.1%). The chain joins TRBV6-2 or TRBV6-3 to TRBJ1-1; D remains ambiguous. The ends were cut back, 6 bases at V and 7 bases at J, with 12 bases in the middle. Germline V lookup: CDR1 MNHEY, CDR2 SVGEGT. The CDR3 has 12 residues. CDR3 loop: CASSQQRFEAFF. The CDR3 DNA reads as TGTGCCAGCAGCCAACAAAGGTTTGAAGCTTTCTTT.

Within the sample, this clonotype is medium-sized (0.01 to 0.1%). The chain uses TRBV7-8 and TRBJ1-2; no reliable D call. The CDR3 runs 15 residues. Germline V lookup: CDR1 SGHVS, CDR2 FQNEAQ. The germline V and J ends were trimmed by 5 bases and 1 base, with 14 bases remaining between them. The CDR3: CASSLGSSVNYGYTF. The CDR3 DNA reads as TGTGCCAGCAGCCTGGGCAGTTCAGTTAACTATGGCTACACCTTC.

This clonotype was seen at least ten times. The V call is TRBV18, the J call TRBJ1-1, with D unclear. The CDR3 is 16 amino acids. The germline V gene has CDR1 KGHSH and CDR2 LQKENI. The V end was cut by 3 bases, the J end by 0 bases, with 14 bases between. The CDR3 loop is CASSPMGEGMNTEAFF. The CDR3 nucleotides read TGTGCCAGCTCACCGATGGGCGAAGGGATGAACACTGAAGCTTTCTTT.

In this sample, this clonotype turned up many times. This chain connects TRBV2 to TRBJ1-6; a weak D match, TRBD1 (5 bases). Germline CDR1 and CDR2: SNHLY and FYNNEI. V was shortened by 7 bases and J by 8 bases, with 15 bases between the two germline ends. The CDR3 consists of 14 residues. Here the CDR3 DNA reads TGTGCCAGCAACACGCGGGACGGTGATTCACCCCTCCACTTT. This gives the protein CASNTRDGDSPLHF.

At least ten counts were recorded for this clonotype. DNA of the CDR3: TGTGCCAGCAGTGAAAGACGGTGGACTCTGAACACTGAAGCTTTCTTT. The encoded protein is CASSERRWTLNTEAFF. V usage is TRBV6-1 and J usage is TRBJ1-1; D remains unclear. From germline, CDR1 is MNHNS and CDR2 SASEGT. Deletions cut 2 bases from V and 0 bases from J, with 13 bases between. This CDR3 has 16 residues.

This clonotype rates as medium-sized. V gene TRBV5-1 combines with J gene TRBJ2-6; D remains ambiguous. Between the trimmed V and J ends, which lost 2 bases and 2 bases, there was a span of 2 bases. The germline V gene encodes CDR1 SGHRS and CDR2 YFSETQ. The CDR3 is 13 residues long. The DNA for the CDR3 is TGCGCCAGCAGCTTCACTGGGGCCAACGTCCTGACTTTC. Its protein product is CASSFTGANVLTF.

In this sample, this clonotype turned up many times. This chain uses TRBV9 with TRBJ2-2, with 8 nucleotides matching TRBD1. Germline CDR1 reads SGDLS; CDR2 reads YYNGEE. The CDR3 extends over 16 amino acids. With V trimmed by 0 bases and J by 1 base, 2 bases remained unmatched. The CDR3 here is CASSVGGTGNTGELFF. The CDR3 coding sequence is TGTGCCAGCAGCGTAGGCGGGACAGGGAACACCGGGGAGCTGTTTTTT.

This clonotype was detected ten times or more. V usage is TRBV7-8 and J usage is TRBJ2-2; tentatively, D is TRBD2 (6 bases). The CDR3 is 14 residues long. The germline gives CDR1 SGHVS, CDR2 FQNEAQ. V gave up 2 bases and J gave up 6 bases, with 10 bases separating them. The CDR3 DNA reads as TGTGCCAGCAGCTTACGATGGGAGGCCGGGGAGCTGTTTTTT. This translates into CASSLRWEAGELFF.

This clonotype has a count of ten or more. The V and J genes are TRBV10-3 and TRBJ1-1, with D perhaps TRBD1 (6 bases). Trimming took 10 bases from V and 0 from J, leaving 30 bases between them. Germline CDR1 reads ENHRY; CDR2 reads SYGVKD. This CDR3 region has 19 residues. CDR3 protein: CATKVGGEGVRGLNTEAFF. In DNA, the CDR3 is TGTGCCACCAAAGTTGGTGGCGAGGGGGTTCGGGGCTTGAACACTGAAGCTTTCTTT.

This clonotype qualifies as medium-sized. The V and J genes are TRBV7-3 and TRBJ2-1; D not certain. The CDR3 consists of 15 residues. V was pared by 2 bases and J by 4 bases, with 12 bases between. Germline values: CDR1 SGHTA, CDR2 FQGTGA. The CDR3 reads CASSLYPDGYNEQFF. The CDR3 nucleotides are TGTGCCAGCAGCTTATATCCGGACGGGTACAATGAGCAGTTCTTC.

By proportion, this clonotype is medium-sized. CDR3 nucleotide sequence: TGTGCCATCAGTGAGTTGGGGTCAGGTGGGCCCACTGAAGCTTTCTTT. Protein: CAISELGSGGPTEAFF. The rearrangement uses TRBV10-3 and TRBJ1-1; no firm D call. Per the germline V gene, CDR1 is ENHRY and CDR2 is SYGVKD. The CDR3 contains 16 residues. Between the trimmed V and J ends, which lost 1 base and 4 bases, there was a span of 16 bases.

Within the sample, this clonotype is medium-sized. The genes are TRBV12-3 or TRBV12-4 and TRBJ2-3; D may match TRBD1 or TRBD2 (5 bases each). Trimming took off 4 bases at V and 6 bases at J, with 5 bases between the two ends. The CDR3 runs to 11 residues. The CDR3 is CASSWGDTQYF. CDR3 in DNA: TGTGCCAGCAGTTGGGGGGATACGCAGTATTTT.

This clonotype came up many times. V is TRBV10-3 and J is TRBJ2-3, with D tentatively TRBD2 (6 bases). The CDR3 has 13 amino acids. The germline gives CDR1 ENHRY, CDR2 SYGVKD. V shed 6 bases and J shed 2 bases, with 9 bases lying between them. CDR3 residues: CAIREGTTDTQYF. The CDR3 bases are TGTGCCATCAGGGAGGGGACCACAGATACGCAGTATTTT.

This clonotype has at least ten counts. This sequence joins TRBV20-1 and TRBJ2-5, with no clear D. Germline CDR1 DFQATT, CDR2 SNEGSKA (reference sequence). V lost 5 bases and J lost 2, with 9 bases in between. The CDR3 runs to 12 residues. The CDR3 bases are TGCAGTGCTTACCTCATTCAAGAGACCCAGTACTTC. Amino acids: CSAYLIQETQYF.